One sample yielded the 24 T cell receptor beta chains listed below, sequenced in a study of blood T cell repertoires in COVID-19. Sequencing used immunoSEQ multiplex PCR; TCRdb keeps in-frame clones, though not all of them. Of roughly 400,000 clones in the sample, roughly 90% were seen once. The source material was PBMCs or T cells enriched from blood (not recorded which). The receptors come from a woman under 30 who had been exposed to COVID-19.

The gene calls are TRBV5-5 and TRBJ2-1; 7 bases fit TRBD1. J lost 8 bases, V lost 4 bases, and 6 bases had no gene match. The CDR3 runs to 13 residues. Germline V gives CDR1 SGHKS, CDR2 YYEKEE (reference sequence). DNA of the CDR3: TGTGCCAGCAGCCATATTACAGGGGATGAGCAGTTCTTC. Encoded protein: CASSHITGDEQFF.

The rearrangement links TRBV11-3 to TRBJ2-3; the match to TRBD2 covers 8 bases. From germline, CDR1 is SGHNT and CDR2 YENEEA. Trimming at V came to 8 bases and at J to 3 bases, leaving 7 bases not matched to a gene. The CDR3 loop spans 14 amino acids. The CDR3 loop reads CASGLGGATDTQYF. Written as DNA, the CDR3 is TGTGCCAGCGGACTCGGGGGGGCTACAGATACGCAGTATTTT.

This clone was found a few times. The chain employs TRBV24-1 and TRBJ1-1; D possibly corresponds to TRBD1 (5 bases). From germline, CDR1 is KGHDR and CDR2 SFDVKD. The CDR3 runs to 14 residues. The V end lost 3 bases, the J end lost 0 bases, and 7 bases lay between the germline ends. CDR3 bases: TGTGCCACCAGTGATAAGGGGATGAACACTGAAGCTTTCTTT. As protein: CATSDKGMNTEAFF.

CDR3 nucleotide sequence: TGTGCCAGCAGCGTAGGGACAGCGGGGGACCTATCGTCAAGGGGAGATACGCAGTATTTT. It translates to CASSVGTAGDLSSRGDTQYF. The chain employs TRBV9 and TRBJ2-3; 8 bases are shared with TRBD2. The CDR3 is 20 residues long. Germline V gene data show CDR1 as SGDLS and CDR2 as YYNGEE. Losses at the gene ends were 0 bases for V and 5 bases for J; bases not matched to a gene: 20. The full variable domain, completed using reference TRBV9 and TRBJ2-3, is DSGVTQTPKHLITATGQRVTLRCSPRSGDLSVYWYQQSLDQGLQFLIQYYNGEERAKGNILERFSAQQFPDLHSELNLSSLELGDSALYFCASSVGTAGDLSSRGDTQYFGPGTRLTVL.

The CDR3 spells CASSSRQSTDTQYF. Here the CDR3 DNA reads TGTGCCAGCAGCTCCAGACAGAGCACAGATACGCAGTATTTT. The gene calls are TRBV7-2 and TRBJ2-3; possibly TRBD1 for D (5 bases). This CDR3 contains 14 residues. V was shortened by 4 bases and J by 0 bases, with 8 bases between the two germline ends. CDR1 SGHTA and CDR2 FQGNSA come from the germline V gene.

CDR3 DNA: TGTGCCAGCAGCCGGACACTCCTTAGGTACGAGCAGTACTTC. Residues: CASSRTLLRYEQYF. The chain combines TRBV5-6 with TRBJ2-7, with D perhaps TRBD1 (5 bases). The V gene's germline CDR1 is SGHDT and CDR2 YYEEEE. Trimming took 4 bases from V and 4 from J, leaving 15 bases between them. The CDR3 totals 14 residues.

The rearrangement joins TRBV5-1 to TRBJ1-2; TRBD1 aligns across 10 bases. The V gene's germline CDR1 is SGHRS and CDR2 YFSETQ. CDR3 length: 14 residues. Trimming at V came to 1 base and at J to 6 bases, leaving 3 bases not matched to a gene. DNA for the CDR3: TGCGCCAGCAGCTTGAGAGGACAGGGGGATGGCTACACCTTC. It encodes CASSLRGQGDGYTF.

The chain combines TRBV28 with TRBJ1-2; weak D call: TRBD1 (6 bases). The CDR3 spans 16 residues. The ends were cut back, 4 bases at V and 8 bases at J, with 23 bases in the middle. The germline CDR1 and CDR2 sequences are MDHEN and SYDVKM. CDR3 residues: CASSSYLLGAARGYTF. CDR3 nucleotide sequence: TGTGCCAGCAGTTCTTACCTACTGGGGGCCGCTAGGGGCTACACCTTC.

The chain uses TRBV28 and TRBJ1-5, with D maybe TRBD1 (5 bases). The CDR3 runs 15 residues. V shed 6 bases and J shed 1 base, with 13 bases lying between them. The germline V gene has CDR1 MDHEN and CDR2 SYDVKM. The CDR3 nucleotides are TGTGCCAGCAGCCTACCGTCAGGGAGCAATCAGCCCCAGCATTTT. Amino acids: CASSLPSGSNQPQHF. The full variable domain, with the rest looked up from reference TRBV28 and TRBJ1-5, is DVKVTQSSRYLVKRTGEKVFLECVQDMDHENMFWYRQDPGLGLRLIYFSYDVKMKEKGDIPEGYSVSREKKERFSLILESASTNQTSMYLCASSLPSGSNQPQHFGDGTRLSIL.

The chain carries TRBV5-6 and TRBJ2-7; maybe TRBD2 (5 bases). The CDR3 is 14 amino acids. Germline values: CDR1 SGHDT, CDR2 YYEEEE. The germline V and J ends were trimmed by 1 base and 1 base, with 9 bases remaining between them. The DNA for the CDR3 is TGTGCCAGCAGCTTGTTCGGGGTATCCTACGAGCAGTACTTC. Its protein is CASSLFGVSYEQYF.

This clone was observed once. The V gene is TRBV4-1, the J gene TRBJ1-2, with TRBD1 identical over 7 bases. CDR3 length: 16 amino acids. CDR1 and CDR2 from the germline V gene are MGHRA and YSYEKL. With V trimmed by 3 bases and J by 4 bases, 11 bases remained unmatched. The CDR3 nucleotides are TGCGCCAGCAGCCACTACCGACAGGGACTCTTCTATGGCTACACCTTC. Encoded protein: CASSHYRQGLFYGYTF.

V usage is TRBV11-2 and J usage is TRBJ1-1; tentatively, D is TRBD1 (6 bases). The CDR3 has 19 residues. CDR1 is SGHAT and CDR2 is FQNNGV in the germline V gene. V was shortened by 1 base and J by 2 bases, with 23 bases between the two germline ends. CDR3 DNA sequence: TGTGCCAGCAGCTTAGGCGTCACAGGGATCCTCGACCTAAACACTGAAGCTTTCTTT. It yields the protein CASSLGVTGILDLNTEAFF.

The rearrangement links TRBV2 to TRBJ2-7; 7 nucleotides align to TRBD2. Unmatched junction bases numbered 12, after V lost 5 bases and J lost 2 bases. Germline CDR1 SNHLY, CDR2 FYNNEI. The CDR3 extends over 16 amino acids. The CDR3, as DNA: TGTGCCAGCAGTTCCCTCTTGCGGGAGCTACCCTACGAGCAGTACTTC. It translates to CASSSLLRELPYEQYF.

Here the CDR3 DNA reads TGTGCCTGGAGGAAGGGGTCCACTAATGAAAAACTGTTTTTT. Its protein product is CAWRKGSTNEKLFF. The J gene is TRBJ1-4, the V gene TRBV30; a weak D match, TRBD1 (5 bases). Germline V gene lookup returns CDR1 GTSNPN and CDR2 SVGIG (reference sequence). CDR3 length: 14 amino acids. The V and J ends lost 3 bases and 2 bases respectively, with 10 bases between them. The whole variable domain, remainder taken from reference TRBV30 and TRBJ1-4, is SQTIHQWPATLVQPVGSPLSLECTVEGTSNPNLYWYRQAAGRGLQLLFYSVGIGQISSEVPQNLSASRPQDRQFILSSKKLLLSDSGFYLCAWRKGSTNEKLFFGSGTQLSVL.

V and J are TRBV28 and TRBJ2-5; 7 nucleotides agree with TRBD2. V was clipped by 5 bases and J by 2 bases; unmatched bases: 11. Per germline, CDR1 MDHEN and CDR2 SYDVKM. This CDR3 is 16 amino acids long. CDR3 nucleotides: TGTGCCAGCAGTATATACAGTTTCGGGGGGCAAGAGACCCAGTACTTC. It specifies CASSIYSFGGQETQYF.

The chain employs TRBV10-3 and TRBJ1-1; 8 positions match TRBD1. V was pared by 8 bases and J by 7 bases, with 3 bases of the junction left unmatched. CDR3 length: 11 amino acids. CDR1 is ENHRY, CDR2 SYGVKD, per germline. This chain's CDR3 is CAISGGDEAFF. As DNA, the CDR3 is TGTGCCATCTCAGGGGGCGATGAAGCTTTCTTT.

The V gene is TRBV11-2, the J gene TRBJ1-4, with 8 nucleotides matching TRBD1. The CDR3 is 14 residues long. CDR1 and CDR2 from the germline V gene are SGHAT and FQNNGV. V was pared by 5 bases and J by 7 bases, with 6 bases of the junction left unmatched. This chain's CDR3 is CASSLDRVGEKLFF. CDR3 DNA sequence: TGTGCCAGCAGCCTGGACAGGGTTGGTGAAAAACTGTTTTTT.

The rearrangement links TRBV10-3 to TRBJ1-2, with 9 bases aligning to TRBD1. The germline gives CDR1 ENHRY, CDR2 SYGVKD. The V segment lost 4 bases and the J segment 1 base; nucleotides outside the gene matches: 4. The CDR3 spans 15 residues. This chain's CDR3 is CAISARDRVNYGYTF. The CDR3 region has the DNA TGTGCCATCAGTGCCCGGGACAGGGTTAACTATGGCTACACCTTC.

The chain carries TRBV5-5 and TRBJ1-3; TRBD1 might be the D (5 bases). CDR1 SGHKS and CDR2 YYEKEE come from the germline V gene (reference sequence). This CDR3 has 14 amino acids. Between the trimmed V and J ends, which lost 2 bases and 3 bases, there was a span of 9 bases. The CDR3 here is CASSFRGYGNTIYF. The CDR3 DNA sequence: TGTGCCAGCAGCTTTAGGGGTTATGGAAACACCATATATTTT.

The chain links TRBV28 to TRBJ2-7; the match to TRBD1 covers 7 bases. The junction had 6 bases not matched to a gene; V was cut back by 6 bases and J by 7 bases. The germline gives CDR1 MDHEN, CDR2 SYDVKM. This CDR3 is 12 amino acids long. Here the CDR3 DNA reads TGTGCCAGCAGCAACAGGGGATGGGAGCAGTACTTC. This gives the protein CASSNRGWEQYF.

In its sample, this clone was seen once. The CDR3 bases are TGCGCCAGCAGCTTGGCCGCAGGGGGCGCGAATGGCTACACCTTC. As protein: CASSLAAGGANGYTF. The V gene is TRBV5-1, the J gene TRBJ1-2, with 8 bases identical to TRBD1. Germline V gives CDR1 SGHRS, CDR2 YFSETQ. Unmatched junction bases numbered 7, after V lost 0 bases and J lost 6 bases. The CDR3 has 15 amino acids. Full variable domain (rest looked up from reference TRBV5-1 and TRBJ1-2): KAGVTQTPRYLIKTRGQQVTLSCSPISGHRSVSWYQQTPGQGLQFLFEYFSETQRNKGNFPGRFSGRQFSNSRSEMNVSTLELGDSALYLCASSLAAGGANGYTFGSGTRLTVV.

The chain recombines TRBV28 with TRBJ2-1; 14 bases align to TRBD2. Trimming removed 6 bases from V and 13 bases from J; junction bases left unmatched: 8. The length of the CDR3 is 14 residues. Germline V gene data show CDR1 as MDHEN and CDR2 as SYDVKM. CDR3 in DNA: TGTGCCAGCAGGGGGCCCGGGACTAGCGGGAGACAGTTCTTC. It codes for CASRGPGTSGRQFF.

This clone was recorded once. This chain uses TRBV12-3 or TRBV12-4 with TRBJ2-1; the match to TRBD2 covers 7 bases. This CDR3 spans 13 amino acids. Losses at the gene ends were 7 bases for V and 9 bases for J; bases not matched to a gene: 9. In DNA form, the CDR3 reads TGTGCCAGCACTCCGGCGGGAGACCTTGAGCAGTTCTTC. Residues: CASTPAGDLEQFF.

The V and J genes are TRBV12-5 and TRBJ2-3; D perhaps matches TRBD1 (7 bases). The CDR3 totals 16 residues. V shed 2 bases and J shed 3 bases, with 15 bases lying between them. Per germline, CDR1 LGHNT and CDR2 FRNRAP. The DNA of the CDR3 is TGTGCTAGTGGTTTGTCGGGCGGGACAGCGACAGATACGCAGTATTTT. It codes for CASGLSGGTATDTQYF.